One T cell receptor beta chain is described in this entry. Its antigen is unknown. It has no much larger one-base neighbor in the sample; base qualities were not kept. This sample was included in a study of T-cell reconstitution after alpha-beta-depleted transplantation in children (dated by TCRdb to about 2016). Regarding the research as a whole: Using TCR repertoire profiling, the study quantitatively followed how T-cell immune reconstitution unfolded in children after TCRalphabeta/CD19-depleted allogeneic hematopoietic cell transplantation.

The method behind the library was PCR. Sequenced on an Illumina HiSeq 2500. TCR library preparation used molecular barcoding, with unique molecular identifiers applied to normalize quantification of the TCRbeta repertoire. TCRdb cleaned the public reads at Q25 with fastp, built clones with MiXCR and kept in-frame beta chains. Identical CDR3 protein sequences are pooled into one entry, listed with their most common genes and DNA. This sample lists 200,000 to 300,000 distinct CDR3 sequences; around 12% were detected once. The ten largest account for roughly 2.6% of the sample. The CDR3 covers 16 residues, taking in both the cysteine and the phenylalanine. Just CDR3 DNA is preserved here, 48 bases in frame from base 1. According to the germline V gene (reference sequence), CDR1 reads LNHNV and CDR2 reads YYDKDF. From V the trimming removes 0 bases and from J it removes 0 bases, while the gene matches leave 4 bases of the junction unaccounted for.

The rearranged segments are TRBV15 and TRBJ2-5; 7 bases in the junction line up with TRBD2. The source material was PBMCs from the stem cell graft donor, sampled from the stem cell graft. The sequence was obtained from a human donor who donated a stem cell graft to a child with acute lymphoblastic leukemia. The nucleotides are TGTGCCACCAGCAGAGATACAGCGGGGTACCAAGAGACCCAGTACTTC. Translated, this is CATSRDTAGYQETQYF.